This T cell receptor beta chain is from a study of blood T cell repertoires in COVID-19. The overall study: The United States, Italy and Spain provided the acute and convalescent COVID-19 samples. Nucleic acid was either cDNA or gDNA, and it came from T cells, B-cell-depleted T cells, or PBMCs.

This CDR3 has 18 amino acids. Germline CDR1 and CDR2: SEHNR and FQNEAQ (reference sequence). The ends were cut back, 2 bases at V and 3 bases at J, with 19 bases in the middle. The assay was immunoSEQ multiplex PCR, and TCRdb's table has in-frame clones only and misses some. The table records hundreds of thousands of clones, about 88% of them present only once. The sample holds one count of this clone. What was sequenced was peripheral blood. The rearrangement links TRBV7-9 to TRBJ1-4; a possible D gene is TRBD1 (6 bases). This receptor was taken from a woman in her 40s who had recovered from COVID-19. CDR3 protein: CASSLLGAGGLPNEKLFF. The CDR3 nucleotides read TGTGCCAGCAGCTTATTGGGGGCCGGCGGGCTTCCTAATGAAAAACTGTTTTTT.